These 30 T cell receptor beta chains were all obtained from the same sample, sequenced in a study of blood T cell repertoires in COVID-19. Some clones are missing from TCRdb's copy, which holds only in-frame ones; the method was immunoSEQ multiplex PCR. The repertoire holds tens of thousands of clones, more than 75% seen once, with roughly an eighth in the top ten. The specimen was peripheral blood. Receptors were obtained from a woman older than 75 with acute or convalescent COVID-19.

The chain links TRBV5-1 to TRBJ1-1, with D possibly matching TRBD1 (6 bases). The V gene's germline CDR1 is SGHRS and CDR2 YFSETQ. This CDR3 region has 15 residues. The ends were cut back, 3 bases at V and 0 bases at J, with 12 bases in the middle. The CDR3 bases are TGCGCCAGCAGCTCTCTTGGGGGCATGAACACTGAAGCTTTCTTT. This sequence encodes CASSSLGGMNTEAFF.

This clone has a single count. V usage is TRBV18 and J usage is TRBJ2-5; TRBD1 is a possible D gene (6 bases). Germline CDR1 is KGHSH and CDR2 is LQKENI. The CDR3 has 13 amino acids. Trimming left V 3 bases short and J 4 bases short, with 9 bases between. The CDR3 region has the DNA TGTGCCAGCTCACCCCTACAGGGAGAGACCCAGTACTTC. This gives the protein CASSPLQGETQYF.

The rearrangement links TRBV5-1 to TRBJ2-5; 12 nucleotides agree with TRBD2. V shed 2 bases, J shed 2 bases, and the junction held 4 bases outside the gene matches. The CDR3 consists of 16 residues. In germline, CDR1 is SGHRS, CDR2 YFSETQ. The CDR3 coding sequence is TGCGCCAGCAGCTTAGGACTAGCGGGGCCACAAGAGACCCAGTACTTC. It is translated as CASSLGLAGPQETQYF.

Here the CDR3 DNA reads TGTGCCAGCAGGACGACTAGCGGGACCACAGATACGCAGTATTTT. This sequence encodes CASRTTSGTTDTQYF. The gene calls are TRBV6-4 and TRBJ2-3; TRBD2 agrees at 11 bases. Looked up from germline, CDR1 is MRHNA and CDR2 is SNTAGT. V shed 6 bases and J 2 bases; nucleotides not matched to a gene: 4. The CDR3 contains 15 residues.

V gene TRBV4-1 combines with J gene TRBJ1-3; D gene unclear. CDR1 is MGHRA and CDR2 is YSYEKL in the germline V gene. Trimming left V 4 bases short and J 1 base short, with 20 bases between. This CDR3 comprises 18 residues. The CDR3 spells CASSPLIGGGVSGNTIYF. The CDR3 nucleotides are TGCGCCAGCAGCCCCCTGATCGGTGGAGGAGTTTCTGGAAACACCATATATTTT.

The V gene is TRBV29-1, the J gene TRBJ2-3; 7 positions agree with TRBD1. The CDR3 loop spans 14 amino acids. Germline assignment: CDR1 SQVTM and CDR2 ANQGSEA. With 7 bases clipped from V and 0 bases from J, the junction kept 7 bases outside the gene matches. CDR3 sequence: CSGLTGASTDTQYF. The CDR3, as DNA: TGCAGCGGGCTCACAGGGGCCAGCACAGATACGCAGTATTTT.

This clone came up a few times. V usage is TRBV5-6 and J usage is TRBJ2-5; weak D call: TRBD1 (5 bases). Trimming removed 0 bases at V and 3 bases at J, with 9 bases between. Germline V gene data show CDR1 as SGHDT and CDR2 as YYEEEE. The CDR3 spans 14 residues. CDR3 loop: CASSLVQGKETQYF. As DNA, the CDR3 is TGTGCCAGCAGCTTGGTTCAGGGAAAAGAGACCCAGTACTTC.

The chain joins TRBV5-4 to TRBJ2-5, with D hard to call. Per the germline V gene, CDR1 is SGHNT and CDR2 is YYREEE (reference sequence). Trimming removed 0 bases from V and 2 bases from J, with 2 bases in between. The CDR3 has 12 amino acids. The DNA of the CDR3 is TGTGCCAGCAGCTTGGTACAAGAGACCCAGTACTTC. Translated, it gives CASSLVQETQYF.

The rearrangement uses TRBV7-2 and TRBJ2-2; 8 bases agree with TRBD1. V shed 5 bases and J 3 bases; nucleotides not matched to a gene: 5. The V gene's germline CDR1 is SGHTA and CDR2 FQGNSA. CDR3 length: 15 amino acids. The DNA for the CDR3 is TGTGCCAGCAGCAAGGACAGGGTTCACACCGGGGAGCTGTTTTTT. Residues: CASSKDRVHTGELFF.

The V and J genes are TRBV14 and TRBJ2-4; D possibly corresponds to TRBD2 (5 bases). V shed 1 base and J shed 6 bases, with 13 bases lying between them. The CDR3 contains 15 residues. Germline V gives CDR1 SGHDN, CDR2 FVKESK. CDR3 region: CASSQARGMVNIQYF. The CDR3 DNA reads as TGTGCCAGCAGCCAAGCTCGGGGTATGGTAAACATTCAGTACTTC.

The chain joins TRBV19 to TRBJ2-3, with D possibly matching TRBD2 (6 bases). V was cut by 4 bases and J by 3 bases, with 11 bases left in between. The germline V gene has CDR1 LNHDA and CDR2 SQIVND (reference sequence). This CDR3 is built from 14 residues. CDR3 bases: TGTGCCAGTAGTAAGAGCGGGCCTACAGATACGCAGTATTTT. It encodes CASSKSGPTDTQYF.

The V call is TRBV19, the J call TRBJ2-1, with a weak D call TRBD1 (6 bases). V lost 5 bases to trimming and J lost 0 bases, with 8 bases between them. Germline V gene sequence: CDR1 LNHDA, CDR2 SQIVND (reference sequence). The CDR3 extends over 14 amino acids. As DNA, the CDR3 is TGTGCCAGTAGTCTACAGGGCTCCTACAATGAGCAGTTCTTC. It specifies CASSLQGSYNEQFF.

This clone came up once. The V gene is TRBV3-1 (or the pseudogene TRBV3-2), the J gene TRBJ2-1, with 11 bases that match TRBD2. This CDR3 has 17 amino acids. Germline CDR1 LGHDT, CDR2 YNNKEL (reference sequence). After removal of 2 bases from V and 7 bases from J, the junction contained 10 bases not matched to a gene. The CDR3 DNA reads as TGTGCCAGCAGCCAACCCCCGGGACTAGCGGCACCAAATGAGCAGTTCTTC. This translates into CASSQPPGLAAPNEQFF.

The count of this clone is one. The V call is TRBV27, the J call TRBJ2-3; 9 bases fit TRBD1. Germline CDR1 is MNHEY and CDR2 is SMNVEV (reference sequence). V was pared by 2 bases and J by 4 bases, with 7 bases of the junction left unmatched. The CDR3 is 16 residues long. The CDR3 reads CASSLVFGQGPDTQYF. CDR3 in DNA: TGTGCCAGCAGTTTAGTTTTCGGACAGGGGCCAGATACGCAGTATTTT.

The chain recombines TRBV10-2 with TRBJ1-3; possible D gene TRBD1, 6 bases. CDR1 is WSHSY and CDR2 is SAAADI in the germline V gene. V gave up 5 bases and J gave up 2 bases, with 10 bases separating them. The CDR3 spans 14 residues. The CDR3: CASSKTGTGNTIYF. The CDR3 coding sequence is TGCGCCAGCAGTAAAACAGGGACTGGAAACACCATATATTTT.

The rearrangement joins TRBV11-3 to TRBJ2-1; tentatively, D is TRBD2 (5 bases). CDR1 and CDR2 from the germline V gene are SGHNT and YENEEA. This CDR3 region has 13 residues. Trimming left V 2 bases short and J 4 bases short, with 6 bases between. The CDR3 loop reads CASSLSGYNEQFF. The CDR3, as DNA: TGTGCCAGCAGCTTAAGCGGATACAATGAGCAGTTCTTC.

The chain has TRBV6-6 and TRBJ2-2, with 12 positions matching TRBD2. Germline CDR1 is MNHNY and CDR2 is SVGAGI (reference sequence). V trimming: 5 bases; J trimming: 3 bases; junction bases outside the gene matches: 10. This CDR3 is 18 amino acids long. The CDR3 loop reads CASSPRTSGKIDTGELFF. The CDR3, as DNA: TGTGCCAGCAGTCCGCGGACTAGCGGGAAAATTGACACCGGGGAGCTGTTTTTT.

This clone was seen just once. The V and J genes are TRBV15 and TRBJ1-2; D gene unclear. Germline CDR1 reads LNHNV; CDR2 reads YYDKDF (reference sequence). The CDR3 contains 13 residues. V was cut by 0 bases and J by 8 bases, with 10 bases left in between. This CDR3 is CATSRDPLSGYTF. The CDR3 DNA follows: TGTGCCACCAGCAGAGATCCTCTATCAGGCTACACCTTC. The full variable domain, completed using reference TRBV15 and TRBJ1-2, is DAMVIQNPRYQVTQFGKPVTLSCSQTLNHNVMYWYQQKSSQAPKLLFHYYDKDFNNEADTPDNFQSRRPNTSFCFLDIRSPGLGDTAMYLCATSRDPLSGYTFGSGTRLTVV.

In its sample, this clone was seen once. The chain recombines TRBV6-5 with TRBJ2-1; 8 bases fit TRBD2. Germline V gene lookup returns CDR1 MNHEY and CDR2 SVGAGI. Losses at the gene ends were 10 bases for V and 8 bases for J; bases not matched to a gene: 13. This CDR3 has 14 amino acids. The CDR3 reads CATALPGLVYEQFF. In DNA, the CDR3 is TGTGCCACCGCGCTGCCGGGACTAGTCTATGAGCAGTTCTTC.

The chain uses TRBV5-1 and TRBJ2-7, with D perhaps matching TRBD2 (6 bases). Trimming shortened V by 0 bases and J by 2 bases, and 15 bases separated the two germline ends. The CDR3 is 16 residues long. Germline V gives CDR1 SGHRS, CDR2 YFSETQ. The DNA for the CDR3 is TGCGCCAGCAGCTTGGGTGGGGACTCCTTCCCCTACGAGCAGTACTTC. It yields the protein CASSLGGDSFPYEQYF.

This clone was seen a single time. The chain carries TRBV4-1 and TRBJ2-1; TRBD2 matches 10 bases. The CDR3 length is 15 residues. The germline CDR1 and CDR2 sequences are MGHRA and YSYEKL. Losses at the gene ends were 6 bases for V and 8 bases for J; bases not matched to a gene: 10. Written as DNA, the CDR3 is TGCGCCAGCAGGTCCCTAGCGGGAGTGAGCTATGAGCAGTTCTTC. Amino acid sequence: CASRSLAGVSYEQFF.

The CDR3: CASSVAQGGELFF. In nucleotides, the CDR3 is TGTGCCAGCAGCGTAGCACAGGGCGGGGAGCTGTTTTTT. The chain joins TRBV9 to TRBJ2-2; D perhaps matches TRBD1 (6 bases). The CDR3 consists of 13 residues. The V end was cut by 0 bases, the J end by 7 bases, with 7 bases between. Germline CDR1 SGDLS, CDR2 YYNGEE.

The chain links TRBV6-5 to TRBJ2-3; 8 bases fit TRBD1. This CDR3 spans 14 amino acids. Germline loops: CDR1 MNHEY, CDR2 SVGAGI. Trimming removed 6 bases from V and 1 base from J; junction bases left unmatched: 3. In DNA, the CDR3 is TGTGCCAGCAGCGTGGGACAGGGCACAGATACGCAGTATTTT. Translated: CASSVGQGTDTQYF.

The chain uses TRBV20-1 and TRBJ1-1; no definite D call. The germline V gene encodes CDR1 DFQATT and CDR2 SNEGSKA (reference sequence). Trimming pared 3 bases from V and 2 bases from J, leaving 13 bases between. The CDR3 is 14 residues long. This CDR3 reads CSASIPGINTEAFF. In DNA form, the CDR3 reads TGCAGTGCTAGTATACCGGGGATCAACACTGAAGCTTTCTTT.

The chain recombines TRBV10-3 with TRBJ2-3; TRBD1 matches 9 bases. Germline V CDR1 and CDR2: ENHRY, SYGVKD. V gave up 11 bases and J gave up 2 bases; unmatched junction bases: 17. This CDR3 has 17 residues. The CDR3 DNA sequence: TGTGCCGTCTACACCGGGACAGGGAGTTCCACCACAGATACGCAGTATTTT. This gives the protein CAVYTGTGSSTTDTQYF.

The chain employs TRBV5-4 and TRBJ2-7; 13 nucleotides agree with TRBD2. Trimming at V came to 7 bases and at J to 3 bases, leaving 10 bases not matched to a gene. This CDR3 is built from 16 residues. Per the germline V gene, CDR1 is SGHNT and CDR2 is YYREEE (reference sequence). CDR3 coding DNA: TGTGCCAGCGGCTCCGGGACTAGCGGGGCGAACTACGAGCAGTACTTC. Amino acids: CASGSGTSGANYEQYF.

The gene calls are TRBV7-9 and TRBJ1-6; 10 bases align to TRBD1. Germline-derived CDR1 and CDR2 are SEHNR and FQNEAQ (reference sequence). CDR3 size: 13 residues. V shed 5 bases and J 12 bases; nucleotides not matched to a gene: 4. The CDR3 protein is CASSEDRGGPLHF. The CDR3 DNA reads as TGTGCCAGCAGCGAGGACAGGGGGGGACCCCTCCACTTT.

The CDR3 sequence: CASSLTQGFGTEAFF. Here the CDR3 DNA reads TGTGCCAGCAGCCTGACTCAGGGGTTCGGCACTGAAGCTTTCTTT. The genes are TRBV14 and TRBJ1-1; possible D gene TRBD1, 6 bases. V lost 4 bases, J lost 4 bases, and 16 bases lay in between. This CDR3 contains 15 residues. Germline lookup yields CDR1 SGHDN and CDR2 FVKESK. Based on the CDR3 plus reference TRBV14 and TRBJ1-1, the full variable domain is EAGVTQFPSHSVIEKGQTVTLRCDPISGHDNLYWYRRVMGKEIKFLLHFVKESKQDESGMPNNRFLAERTGGTYSTLKVQPAELEDSGVYFCASSLTQGFGTEAFFGQGTRLTVV.

The chain combines TRBV6-5 with TRBJ1-1; D gene unclear. Germline CDR1 and CDR2: MNHEY and SVGAGI. This CDR3 is 12 amino acids long. Trimming took 5 bases from V and 2 from J, leaving 6 bases between them. The CDR3 loop is CASSRRNTEAFF. CDR3 sequence (DNA): TGTGCCAGCAGTAGGAGAAACACTGAAGCTTTCTTT.

The chain links TRBV6-8 to TRBJ2-5; TRBD2 agrees at 7 bases. Losses at the gene ends were 7 bases for V and 3 bases for J; bases not matched to a gene: 11. This CDR3 has 15 residues. The germline CDR1 and CDR2 sequences are MNHGY and SAAAGT. Here the CDR3 DNA reads TGTGCCAGCATCATTACCCGGCTAGCGGAAGAGACCCAGTACTTC. Translated: CASIITRLAEETQYF.